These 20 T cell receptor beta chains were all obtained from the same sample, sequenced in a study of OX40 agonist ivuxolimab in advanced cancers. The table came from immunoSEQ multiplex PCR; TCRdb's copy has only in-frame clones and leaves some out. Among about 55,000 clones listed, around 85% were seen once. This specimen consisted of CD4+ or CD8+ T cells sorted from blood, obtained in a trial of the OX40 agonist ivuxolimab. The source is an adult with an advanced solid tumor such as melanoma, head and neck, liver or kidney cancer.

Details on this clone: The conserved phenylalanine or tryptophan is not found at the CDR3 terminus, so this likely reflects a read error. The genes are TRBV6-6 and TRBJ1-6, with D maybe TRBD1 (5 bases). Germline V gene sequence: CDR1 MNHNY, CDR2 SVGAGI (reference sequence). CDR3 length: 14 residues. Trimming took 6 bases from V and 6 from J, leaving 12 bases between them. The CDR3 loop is CASSLPGTNSPLHL. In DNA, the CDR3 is TGTGCCAGCAGCCTCCCGGGGACTAATTCACCCCTCCACCTT.

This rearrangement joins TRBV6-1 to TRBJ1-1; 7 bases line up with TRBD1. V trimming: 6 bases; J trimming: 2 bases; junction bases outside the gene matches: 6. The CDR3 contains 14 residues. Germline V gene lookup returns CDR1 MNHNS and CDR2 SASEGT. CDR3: CASSLRGANTEAFF. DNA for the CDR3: TGTGCCAGCAGCCTCAGGGGGGCTAACACTGAAGCTTTCTTT.

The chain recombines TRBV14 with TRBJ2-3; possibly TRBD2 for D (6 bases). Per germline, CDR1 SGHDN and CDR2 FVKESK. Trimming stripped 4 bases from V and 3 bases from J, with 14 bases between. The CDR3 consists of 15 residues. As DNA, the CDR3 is TGTGCCAGCAGCCTTTGGGGGGTAAGAACAGATACGCAGTATTTT. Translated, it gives CASSLWGVRTDTQYF. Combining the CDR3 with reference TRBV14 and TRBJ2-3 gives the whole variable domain EAGVTQFPSHSVIEKGQTVTLRCDPISGHDNLYWYRRVMGKEIKFLLHFVKESKQDESGMPNNRFLAERTGGTYSTLKVQPAELEDSGVYFCASSLWGVRTDTQYFGPGTRLTVL.

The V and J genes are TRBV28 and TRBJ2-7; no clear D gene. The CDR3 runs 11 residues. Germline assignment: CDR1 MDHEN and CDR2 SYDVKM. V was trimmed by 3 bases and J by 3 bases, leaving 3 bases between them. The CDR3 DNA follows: TGTGCCAGCAGTTTCAACTACGAGCAGTACTTC. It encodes CASSFNYEQYF.

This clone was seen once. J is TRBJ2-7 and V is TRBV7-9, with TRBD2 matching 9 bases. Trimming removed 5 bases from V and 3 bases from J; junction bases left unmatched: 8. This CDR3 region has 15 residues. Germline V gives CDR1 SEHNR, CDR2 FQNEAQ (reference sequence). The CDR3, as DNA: TGTGCCAGCAGCATCACTAGCGGGTCCCTCTACGAGCAGTACTTC. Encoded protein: CASSITSGSLYEQYF. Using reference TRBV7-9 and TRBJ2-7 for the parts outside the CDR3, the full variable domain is DTGVSQNPRHKITKRGQNVTFRCDPISEHNRLYWYRQTLGQGPEFLTYFQNEAQLEKSRLLSDRFSAERPKGSFSTLEIQRTEQGDSAMYLCASSITSGSLYEQYFGPGTRLTVT.

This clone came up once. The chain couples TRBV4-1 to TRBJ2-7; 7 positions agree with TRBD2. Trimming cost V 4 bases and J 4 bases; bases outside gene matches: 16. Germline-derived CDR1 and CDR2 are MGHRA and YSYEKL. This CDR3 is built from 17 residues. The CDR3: CASSPPGGTTDFYEQYF. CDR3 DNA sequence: TGCGCCAGCAGCCCCCCCGGGGGGACTACTGATTTTTACGAGCAGTACTTC.

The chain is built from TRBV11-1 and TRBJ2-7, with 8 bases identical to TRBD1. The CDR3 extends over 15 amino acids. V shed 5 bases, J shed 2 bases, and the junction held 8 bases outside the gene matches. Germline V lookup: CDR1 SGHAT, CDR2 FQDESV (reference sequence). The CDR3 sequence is CASSVGQEVAYEQYF. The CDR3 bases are TGTGCCAGCAGCGTGGGACAGGAGGTCGCCTACGAGCAGTACTTC.

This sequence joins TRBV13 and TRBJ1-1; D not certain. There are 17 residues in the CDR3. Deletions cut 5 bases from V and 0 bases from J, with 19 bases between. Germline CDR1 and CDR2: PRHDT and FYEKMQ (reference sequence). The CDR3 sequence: CASSAQSGSGLNTEAFF. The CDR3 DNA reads TGTGCCAGCAGCGCTCAGTCGGGTAGTGGGTTGAACACTGAAGCTTTCTTT.

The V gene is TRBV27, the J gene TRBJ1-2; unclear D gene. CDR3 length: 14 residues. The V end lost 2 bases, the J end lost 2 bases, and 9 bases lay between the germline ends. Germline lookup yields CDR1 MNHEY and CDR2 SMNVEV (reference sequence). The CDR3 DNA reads TGTGCCAGCAGTTTACGGTCGAGGAACTATGGCTACACCTTC. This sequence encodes CASSLRSRNYGYTF.

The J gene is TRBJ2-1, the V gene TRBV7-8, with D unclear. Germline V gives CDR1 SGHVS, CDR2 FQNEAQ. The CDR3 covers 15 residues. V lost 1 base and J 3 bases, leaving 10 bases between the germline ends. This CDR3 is CASSLVRVIYNEQFF. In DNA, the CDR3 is TGTGCCAGCAGCTTAGTGCGAGTTATCTACAATGAGCAGTTCTTC.

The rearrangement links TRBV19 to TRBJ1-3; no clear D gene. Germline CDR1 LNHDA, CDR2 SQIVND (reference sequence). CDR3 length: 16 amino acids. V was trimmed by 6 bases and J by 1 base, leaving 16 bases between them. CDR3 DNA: TGTGCCAGTAGCGACGGCAGTACCGGATCTGGAAACACCATATATTTT. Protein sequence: CASSDGSTGSGNTIYF.

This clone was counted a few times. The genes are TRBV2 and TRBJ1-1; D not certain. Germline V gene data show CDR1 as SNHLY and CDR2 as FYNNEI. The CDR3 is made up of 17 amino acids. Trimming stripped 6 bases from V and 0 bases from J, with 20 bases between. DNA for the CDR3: TGTGCCAGCAGCGGAGACGGCAGATCAATGATGAACACTGAAGCTTTCTTT. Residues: CASSGDGRSMMNTEAFF.

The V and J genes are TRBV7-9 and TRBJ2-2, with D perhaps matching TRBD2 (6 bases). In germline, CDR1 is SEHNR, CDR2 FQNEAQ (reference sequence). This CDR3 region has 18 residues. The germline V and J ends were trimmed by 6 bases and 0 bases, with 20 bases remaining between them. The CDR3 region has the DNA TGTGCCAGCAGTTCGACGGGACTTATCTTAGCGAACACCGGGGAGCTGTTTTTT. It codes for CASSSTGLILANTGELFF.

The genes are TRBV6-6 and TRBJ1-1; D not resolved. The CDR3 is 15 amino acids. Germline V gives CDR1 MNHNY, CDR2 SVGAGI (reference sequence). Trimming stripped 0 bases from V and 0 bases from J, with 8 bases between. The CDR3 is CASSYSADMNTEAFF. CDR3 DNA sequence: TGTGCCAGCAGTTACTCTGCAGATATGAACACTGAAGCTTTCTTT.

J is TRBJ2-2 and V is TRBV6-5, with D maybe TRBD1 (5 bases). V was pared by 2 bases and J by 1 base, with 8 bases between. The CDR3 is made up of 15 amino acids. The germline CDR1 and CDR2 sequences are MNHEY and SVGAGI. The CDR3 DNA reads TGTGCCAGCAGTTACGGGCAGGGGAACACCGGGGAGCTGTTTTTT. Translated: CASSYGQGNTGELFF.

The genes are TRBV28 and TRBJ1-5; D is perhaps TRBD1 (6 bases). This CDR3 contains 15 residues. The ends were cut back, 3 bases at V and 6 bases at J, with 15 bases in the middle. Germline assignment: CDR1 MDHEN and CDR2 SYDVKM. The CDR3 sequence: CASSFPPGAGQPQHF. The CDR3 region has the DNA TGTGCCAGCAGTTTCCCCCCGGGGGCGGGTCAGCCCCAGCATTTT.

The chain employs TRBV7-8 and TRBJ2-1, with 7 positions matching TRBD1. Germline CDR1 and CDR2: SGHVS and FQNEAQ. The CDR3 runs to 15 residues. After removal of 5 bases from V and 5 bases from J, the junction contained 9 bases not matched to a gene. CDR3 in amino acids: CASSPRQGVDNEQFF. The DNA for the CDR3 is TGTGCCAGCAGCCCGAGACAGGGAGTCGACAATGAGCAGTTCTTC.

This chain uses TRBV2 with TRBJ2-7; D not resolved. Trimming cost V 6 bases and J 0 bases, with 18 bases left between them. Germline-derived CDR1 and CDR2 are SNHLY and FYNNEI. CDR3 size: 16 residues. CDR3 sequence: CASRTVSARSSYEQYF. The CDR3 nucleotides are TGTGCCAGCAGGACCGTTTCGGCCAGGAGCTCCTACGAGCAGTACTTC.

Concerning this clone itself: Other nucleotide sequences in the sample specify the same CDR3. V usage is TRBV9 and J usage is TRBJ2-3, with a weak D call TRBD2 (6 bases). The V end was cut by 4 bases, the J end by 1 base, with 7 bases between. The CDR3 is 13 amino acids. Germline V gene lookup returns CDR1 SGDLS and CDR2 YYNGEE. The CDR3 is CASSRGGTDTQYF. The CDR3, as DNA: TGTGCCAGCAGCCGCGGGGGCACAGATACGCAGTATTTT.

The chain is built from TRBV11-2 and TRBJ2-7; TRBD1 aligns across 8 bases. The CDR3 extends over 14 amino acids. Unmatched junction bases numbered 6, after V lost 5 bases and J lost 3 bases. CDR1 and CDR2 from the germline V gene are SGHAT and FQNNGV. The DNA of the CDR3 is TGTGCCAGCAGCGCGACAGGGGACCACTACGAGCAGTACTTC. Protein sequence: CASSATGDHYEQYF.